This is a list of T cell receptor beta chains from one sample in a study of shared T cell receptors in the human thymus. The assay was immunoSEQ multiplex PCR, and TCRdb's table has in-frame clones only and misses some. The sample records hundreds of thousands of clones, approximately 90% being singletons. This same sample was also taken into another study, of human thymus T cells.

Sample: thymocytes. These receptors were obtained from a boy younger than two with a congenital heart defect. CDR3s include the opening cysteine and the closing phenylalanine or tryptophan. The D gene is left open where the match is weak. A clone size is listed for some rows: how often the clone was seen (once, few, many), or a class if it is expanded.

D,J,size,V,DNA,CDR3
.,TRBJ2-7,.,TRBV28,TGTGCCAGCAGTTCCGGGACACCGCACTACGAGCAGTACTTC,CASSSGTPHYEQYF
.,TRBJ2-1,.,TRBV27,TGTGCCAGCAGTTTGGACTCTAGCAATGAGCAGTTCTTC,CASSLDSSNEQFF
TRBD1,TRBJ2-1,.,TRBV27,TGTGCCAGCAGTTTAGGGACAGGGTATGAGTTCTACAATGAGCAGTTCTTC,CASSLGTGYEFYNEQFF
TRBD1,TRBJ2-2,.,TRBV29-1,TGCAGCGCCTCTAGAGGGGGCCACACCGGGGAGCTGTTTTTT,CSASRGGHTGELFF
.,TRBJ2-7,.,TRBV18,TGTGCCAGCTCAGACAGGCCCGGCTACGAGCAGTACTTC,CASSDRPGYEQYF
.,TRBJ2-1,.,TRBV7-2,TGTGCCAGCAGCTTAGCGCTCAGTACCTCAAGCTCCTACAATGAGCAGTTCTTC,CASSLALSTSSSYNEQFF
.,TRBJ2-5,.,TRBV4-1,TGCGCCAGCAGCCAAGATCGGGGTGGAGAGACCCAGTACTTC,CASSQDRGGETQYF
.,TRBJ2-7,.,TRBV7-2,TGTGCCAGCAGCTTAAATTCGGAAACAGGACCAATGACCTACGAGCAGTACTTC,CASSLNSETGPMTYEQYF
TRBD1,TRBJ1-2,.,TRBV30,TGTGCCTGGGCCCACTTCCGGGACAGGGTCGGACTCGACTTAGCACGGAGAGGCTACACCTTC,CAWAHFRDRVGLDLARRGYTF
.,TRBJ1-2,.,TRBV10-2,TGCGCCAGCAGTGATTTAGGACACCCCTATGGCTACACCTTC,CASSDLGHPYGYTF
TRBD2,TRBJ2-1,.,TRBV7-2,TGTGCCAGCAGCTCGGGACTAGCGGGAGGACAGTTCTTC,CASSSGLAGGQFF
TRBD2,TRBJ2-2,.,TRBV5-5,TGTGCCAGCAGCTGCTCCGGGACTAGCGGATTGACGGGAGTCGGGGAGCTGTTTTTT,CASSCSGTSGLTGVGELFF
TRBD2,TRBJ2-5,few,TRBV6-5,TGTGCCAGCAGTTCCGAGCAAGGGAGGGCTGGAGAGACCCAGTACTTC,CASSSEQGRAGETQYF
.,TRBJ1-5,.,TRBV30,TGTGCCTGGAGTGTAACATTGCGAGTGCGGGAGAATGGCAATCAGCCCCAGCATTTT,CAWSVTLRVRENGNQPQHF
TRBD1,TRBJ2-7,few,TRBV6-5,TGTGCCAGCAGCCTCGGACAGGGGCCCTCCTACGAGCAGTACTTC,CASSLGQGPSYEQYF
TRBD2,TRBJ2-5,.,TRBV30,TGTGCCTGGAGTGCCCCTCAAGCGGGAGGGAGGGAGACCCAGTACTTC,CAWSAPQAGGRETQYF